The T cell receptor beta chain under discussion was sequenced for a study of graft-versus-host responses after intestinal transplantation. Trimming removed 10 bases from V and 3 bases from J, with 15 bases in between. Germline V lookup: CDR1 LNHDA, CDR2 SQIVND (reference sequence). The CDR3 runs to 13 residues. About this clone: The antigen is undetermined.

Produced via immunoSEQ multiplex PCR; TCRdb's table is partial and in-frame only. The repertoire holds approximately 79,000 clones, with 82% as singletons. The source material was unstimulated CD4+ T cells sorted from spleen or lymph node cells, sampled before intestinal transplant. The TCR sequence derives from a human donor who received an intestinal transplant. The V gene is TRBV19, the J gene TRBJ1-1; a possible D gene is TRBD1 (5 bases). The CDR3 DNA sequence: TGTGCCACCTGGACAAGGCATGACACTGAAGCTTTCTTT. It translates to CATWTRHDTEAFF.